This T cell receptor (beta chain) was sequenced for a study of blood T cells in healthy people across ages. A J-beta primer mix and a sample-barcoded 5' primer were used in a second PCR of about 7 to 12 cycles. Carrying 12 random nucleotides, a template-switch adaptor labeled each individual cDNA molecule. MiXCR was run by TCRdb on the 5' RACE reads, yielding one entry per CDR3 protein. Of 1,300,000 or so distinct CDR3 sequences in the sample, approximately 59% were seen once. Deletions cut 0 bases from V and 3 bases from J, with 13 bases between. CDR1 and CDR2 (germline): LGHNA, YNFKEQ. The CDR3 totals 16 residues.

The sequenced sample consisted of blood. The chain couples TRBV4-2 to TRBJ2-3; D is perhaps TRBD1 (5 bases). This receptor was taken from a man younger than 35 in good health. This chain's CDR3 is CASSQEVAQGTDTQYF. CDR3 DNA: TGTGCCAGCAGCCAAGAGGTTGCCCAGGGAACAGATACGCAGTATTTT.